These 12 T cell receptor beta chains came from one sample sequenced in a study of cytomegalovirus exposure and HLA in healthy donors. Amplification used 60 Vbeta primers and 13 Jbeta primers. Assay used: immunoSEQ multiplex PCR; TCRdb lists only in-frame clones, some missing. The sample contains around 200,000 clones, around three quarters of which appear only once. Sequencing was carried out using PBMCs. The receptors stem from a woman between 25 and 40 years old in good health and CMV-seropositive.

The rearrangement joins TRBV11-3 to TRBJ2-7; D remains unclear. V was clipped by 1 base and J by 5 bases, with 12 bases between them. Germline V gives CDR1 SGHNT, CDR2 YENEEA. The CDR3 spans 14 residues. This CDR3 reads CASSLGGSENEQYF. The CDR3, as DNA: TGTGCCAGCAGCTTAGGTGGATCGGAGAACGAGCAGTACTTC.

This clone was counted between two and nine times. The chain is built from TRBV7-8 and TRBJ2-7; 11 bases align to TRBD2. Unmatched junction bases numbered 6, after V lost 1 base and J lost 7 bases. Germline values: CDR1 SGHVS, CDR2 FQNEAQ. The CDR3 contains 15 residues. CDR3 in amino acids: CASSLDGLAGDEQYF. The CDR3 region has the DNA TGTGCCAGCAGCTTAGACGGACTAGCGGGTGATGAGCAGTACTTC.

This chain's CDR3 is CAWSWGRGAFF. DNA for the CDR3: TGTGCCTGGAGCTGGGGCAGAGGAGCTTTCTTT. The rearrangement links TRBV30 to TRBJ1-1; maybe TRBD1 (5 bases). The CDR3 totals 11 residues. Germline CDR1 GTSNPN, CDR2 SVGIG (reference sequence). Trimming cost V 3 bases and J 10 bases, with 12 bases left between them. The entire variable domain, with the rest obtained from reference TRBV30 and TRBJ1-1, is as follows: SQTIHQWPATLVQPVGSPLSLECTVEGTSNPNLYWYRQAAGRGLQLLFYSVGIGQISSEVPQNLSASRPQDRQFILSSKKLLLSDSGFYLCAWSWGRGAFFGQGTRLTVV.

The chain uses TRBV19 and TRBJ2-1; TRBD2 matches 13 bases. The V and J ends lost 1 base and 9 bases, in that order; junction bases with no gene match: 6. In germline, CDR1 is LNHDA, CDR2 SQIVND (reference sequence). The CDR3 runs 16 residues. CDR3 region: CASSIGGLAGRGEQFF. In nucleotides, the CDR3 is TGTGCCAGTAGTATAGGGGGACTAGCGGGGCGTGGTGAGCAGTTCTTC.

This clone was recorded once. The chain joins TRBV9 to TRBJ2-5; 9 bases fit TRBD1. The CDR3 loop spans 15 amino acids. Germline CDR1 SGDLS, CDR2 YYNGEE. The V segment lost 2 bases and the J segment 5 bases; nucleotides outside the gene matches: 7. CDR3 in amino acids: CASSVQDRGAETQYF. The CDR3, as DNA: TGTGCCAGCAGCGTCCAGGACAGGGGCGCGGAGACCCAGTACTTC.

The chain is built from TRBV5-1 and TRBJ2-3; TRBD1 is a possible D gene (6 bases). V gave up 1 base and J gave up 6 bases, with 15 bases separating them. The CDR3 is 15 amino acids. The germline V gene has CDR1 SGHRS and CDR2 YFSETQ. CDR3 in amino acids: CASSLTGPLGDTQYF. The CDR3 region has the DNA TGCGCCAGCAGCTTGACAGGGCCCCTTGGGGATACGCAGTATTTT.

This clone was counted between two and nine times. DNA of the CDR3: TGTGCCAGCAGCTTGGGACTCAGCTCTGGGGCCAACGTCCTGACTTTC. This sequence encodes CASSLGLSSGANVLTF. The genes are TRBV5-8 and TRBJ2-6; no reliable D call. The germline V gene encodes CDR1 SGHTS and CDR2 YDEGEE. Trimming took 0 bases from V and 0 from J, leaving 7 bases between them. CDR3 length equals 16 residues. The variable domain in full, completed from reference TRBV5-8 and TRBJ2-6, reads EAGVTQSPTHLIKTRGQQATLRCSPISGHTSVYWYQQALGLGLQFLLWYDEGEERNRGNFPPRFSGRQFPNYSSELNVNALELEDSALYLCASSLGLSSGANVLTFGAGSRLTVL.

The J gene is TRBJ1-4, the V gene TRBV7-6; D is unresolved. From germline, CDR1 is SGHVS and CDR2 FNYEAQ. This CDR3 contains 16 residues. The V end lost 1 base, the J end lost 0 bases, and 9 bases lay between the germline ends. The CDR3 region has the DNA TGTGCCAGCAGCTTAGTCGTCGAGGCAACTAATGAAAAACTGTTTTTT. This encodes CASSLVVEATNEKLFF.

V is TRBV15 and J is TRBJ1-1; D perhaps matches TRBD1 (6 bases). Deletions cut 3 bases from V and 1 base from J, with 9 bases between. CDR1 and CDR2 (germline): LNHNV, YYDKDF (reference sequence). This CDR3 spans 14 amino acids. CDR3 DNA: TGTGCCACCAGCAGTCCCAGGGGGAACACTGAAGCTTTCTTT. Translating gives CATSSPRGNTEAFF.

Written as DNA, the CDR3 is TGTGCCAGCAGTGGGTTGAGGGGGCTCAATCAGCCCCAGCATTTT. Translation: CASSGLRGLNQPQHF. V gene TRBV6-1 combines with J gene TRBJ1-5, with TRBD1 matching 7 bases. V was pared by 4 bases and J by 3 bases, with 6 bases of the junction left unmatched. The germline CDR1 and CDR2 sequences are MNHNS and SASEGT. This CDR3 spans 15 amino acids.

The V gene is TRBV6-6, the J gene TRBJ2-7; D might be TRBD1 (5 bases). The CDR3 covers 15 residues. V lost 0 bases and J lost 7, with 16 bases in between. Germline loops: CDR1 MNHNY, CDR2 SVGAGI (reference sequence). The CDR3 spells CASSYSTGPVDEQYF. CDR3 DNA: TGTGCCAGCAGTTACTCAACAGGACCGGTTGATGAGCAGTACTTC.

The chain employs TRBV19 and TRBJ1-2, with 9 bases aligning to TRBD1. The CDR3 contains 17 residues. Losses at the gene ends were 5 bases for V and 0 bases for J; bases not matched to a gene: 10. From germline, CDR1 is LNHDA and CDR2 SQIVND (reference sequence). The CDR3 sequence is CASSGNRGQGANYGYTF. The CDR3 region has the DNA TGTGCCAGTAGTGGAAACAGGGGGCAGGGAGCTAACTATGGCTACACCTTC.